This TCR beta chain was obtained from a study of CD4 T cells in lung cancer (dated by TCRdb to the late 2010s). Concerning the study at large: In the study, blood T cells from NSCLC patients were screened for responses to candidate mutation-encoded neoepitopes, and neoantigen-specific CD4+ T-cell clones and TCRs were isolated. Tumor and non-adjacent lung tissue were obtained from a handful of patients undergoing curative-intent resections for stage I-III non-small cell lung cancer. Lung adenocarcinoma or squamous cell carcinoma was present in the resected patients, who were aged 60 to 69 at blood donation and were mostly former smokers. Treatments the patients had received before donating blood included platinum chemotherapy, and some of the patients were given nivolumab or pembrolizumab. The frequency of neoantigen-specific clonotypes in tumor resections, non-adjacent lung and cultured T-cell products was followed using TCRB deep sequencing.

As to this clone: Its binding antigen is unknown. The record has no base qualities; no much larger clone is one base away.

Results the study describes overall, beyond this receptor: Some blood-derived responses might reflect in vitro priming of naive T cells or cross-reactivity rather than memory responses to the cancer.

Libraries were constructed by the immunoSEQ multiplex PCR assay. DNA was isolated with Qiagen DNeasy or QIAamp micro DNA kits and TCRB sequenced with the Adaptive Biotechnology human TCRB sequencing kit. Sequencing of TCRB libraries was performed on an Illumina MiSeq. The published analysis was carried out like this. The kit provider's software was used to analyze TCRB sequence data, and Fisher's exact test was applied to assess tumor enrichment of clonotype templates. The clones in this table, taken by TCRdb from immuneACCESS, are in-frame only. Not every clone is retained; where verified, under half of the shortfall comes from an unresolved V gene, and the cause of the rest is unknown. V and J calls and clone size come straight from that table; D and trimming were deduced from the DNA. For this sample the table gives fewer than 5,000 clones, of which around 70% were detected only once. Together, the top ten hold approximately 15% of the sample.

The germline V gene provides CDR1 MDHEN and CDR2 SYDVKM. V is clipped by 3 bases and J by 1 base, and the sequence between their germline boundaries is 6 bases long. The CDR3 starts with the cysteine, ends with the phenylalanine, and has 13 residues. The kept DNA is CDR3 alone, 39 bases in frame from the first base. This receptor was identified in a man aged 55 to 70 with non-small cell lung cancer. The sequence is built from TRBV28 and TRBJ1-1; too little of a D gene remains to name it. The sample was lung tumor tissue. The DNA sequence is given as TGTGCCAGCAGTTTGGGCAAGAACACTGAAGCTTTCTTT. Translated, this gives CASSLGKNTEAFF.